This T cell receptor (beta chain) was captured by sequencing in a study of OX40 agonist ivuxolimab in advanced cancers. About the research overall: Every 2 weeks, ivuxolimab was infused into the patients intravenously at between 0.01 and 10 mg/kg.

Autoimmune disease history or systemic immunosuppression led to patients being barred. The table came from immunoSEQ multiplex PCR; TCRdb's copy has only in-frame clones and leaves some out. This table holds around 81,000 clones, approximately 88% found once. The CDR3 loop spans 13 amino acids. Germline assignment: CDR1 LNHDA and CDR2 SQIVND (reference sequence). V lost 6 bases and J lost 7; bases outside the gene matches: 8. This clone was picked up one time. This receptor was obtained from an adult with an advanced solid tumor such as melanoma, head and neck, liver or kidney cancer. Sample: CD4+ or CD8+ T cells sorted from blood, taken in a trial of the OX40 agonist ivuxolimab. V and J are TRBV19 and TRBJ1-2; 7 nucleotides match TRBD1. CDR3 bases: TGTGCCAGTAGCCGGACAGGTTTCGTTGGCTACACCTTC. Its protein is CASSRTGFVGYTF. The whole variable domain, remainder taken from reference TRBV19 and TRBJ1-2, is DGGITQSPKYLFRKEGQNVTLSCEQNLNHDAMYWYRQDPGQGLRLIYYSQIVNDFQKGDIAEGYSVSREKKESFPLTVTSAQKNPTAFYLCASSRTGFVGYTFGSGTRLTVV.